The 3 T cell receptor beta chains below were found in one sample sequenced in a study of blood T cell repertoires in COVID-19. The assay was immunoSEQ multiplex PCR, and TCRdb's table has in-frame clones only and misses some. The sample has some 450,000 clones, 70% to 90% seen once; the top ten hold roughly 0.84%. The sample comprised peripheral blood. These receptors were taken from a man aged 18 to 29 with COVID-19, enrolled during active disease.

Here the CDR3 DNA reads TGTGCCAGCAGCTTGAGTGTTACAGGGAGCGAAAAACTGTTTTTT. It codes for CASSLSVTGSEKLFF. The chain uses TRBV5-6 and TRBJ1-4; weak D call: TRBD1 (6 bases). Germline lookup yields CDR1 SGHDT and CDR2 YYEEEE. CDR3 length: 15 amino acids. Trimming stripped 1 base from V and 8 bases from J, with 15 bases between.

The chain is built from TRBV3-1 (or the pseudogene TRBV3-2) and TRBJ1-5; D call uncertain. CDR1 is LGHDT and CDR2 is YNNKEL in the germline V gene (reference sequence). The germline V and J ends were trimmed by 0 bases and 4 bases, with 4 bases remaining between them. This CDR3 is 13 amino acids long. DNA for the CDR3: TGTGCCAGCAGCCAAGATCTTAATCAGCCCCAGCATTTT. Its protein is CASSQDLNQPQHF.

The chain employs TRBV10-3 and TRBJ2-2; a weak D match, TRBD1 (6 bases). Per germline, CDR1 ENHRY and CDR2 SYGVKD. This CDR3 comprises 15 residues. V gave up 8 bases and J gave up 4 bases, with 17 bases separating them. This CDR3 is CAIPRDTQTTGELFF. The CDR3, as DNA: TGTGCCATCCCTCGGGACACGCAGACCACCGGGGAGCTGTTTTTT.